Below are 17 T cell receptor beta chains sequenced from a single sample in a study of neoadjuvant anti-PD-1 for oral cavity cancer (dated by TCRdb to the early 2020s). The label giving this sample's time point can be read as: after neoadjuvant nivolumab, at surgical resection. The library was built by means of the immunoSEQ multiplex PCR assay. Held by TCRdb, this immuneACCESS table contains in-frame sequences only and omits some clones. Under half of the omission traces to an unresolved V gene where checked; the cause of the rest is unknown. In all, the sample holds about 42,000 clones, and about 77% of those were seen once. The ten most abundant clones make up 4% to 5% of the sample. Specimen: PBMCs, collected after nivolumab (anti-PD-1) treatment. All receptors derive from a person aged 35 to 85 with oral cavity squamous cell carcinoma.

CDR3 DNA: TGTGCCAGCAGCCCATGGGGGGGCGGGGAGACCCAGTACTTC. The encoded protein is CASSPWGGGETQYF. The V and J genes are TRBV7-2 and TRBJ2-5; D possibly corresponds to TRBD2 (7 bases). The CDR3 runs 14 residues. V lost 5 bases and J 5 bases, leaving 15 bases between the germline ends. CDR1 and CDR2 from the germline V gene are SGHTA and FQGNSA.

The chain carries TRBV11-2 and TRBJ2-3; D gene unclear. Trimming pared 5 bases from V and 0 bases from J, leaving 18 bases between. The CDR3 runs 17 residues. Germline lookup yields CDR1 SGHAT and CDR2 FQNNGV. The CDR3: CASSPGTSSLSTDTQYF. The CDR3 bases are TGTGCCAGCAGCCCTGGAACATCCTCCCTCAGCACAGATACGCAGTATTTT.

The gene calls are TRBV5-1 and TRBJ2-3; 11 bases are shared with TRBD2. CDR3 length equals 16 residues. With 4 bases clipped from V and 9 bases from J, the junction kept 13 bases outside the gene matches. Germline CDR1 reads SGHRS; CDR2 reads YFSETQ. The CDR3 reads CASSPRTSGRTETQYF. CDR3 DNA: TGCGCCAGCAGCCCCCGGACTAGCGGGCGGACTGAAACGCAGTATTTT.

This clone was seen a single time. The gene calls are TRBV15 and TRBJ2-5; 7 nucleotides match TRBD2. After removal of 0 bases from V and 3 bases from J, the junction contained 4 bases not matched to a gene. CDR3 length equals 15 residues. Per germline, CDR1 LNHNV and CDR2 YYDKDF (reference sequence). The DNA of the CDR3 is TGTGCCACCAGCAGAGATAGGGCGGGGGAAGAGACCCAGTACTTC. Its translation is CATSRDRAGEETQYF.

CDR3 residues: CASSQEPFYEQYF. The CDR3 nucleotides read TGTGCCAGCAGTCAGGAACCCTTCTACGAGCAGTACTTC. This sequence joins TRBV25-1 and TRBJ2-7; D unclear. Trimming stripped 5 bases from V and 3 bases from J, with 11 bases between. The CDR3 covers 13 residues. Looked up from germline, CDR1 is MGHDK and CDR2 is SYGVNS.

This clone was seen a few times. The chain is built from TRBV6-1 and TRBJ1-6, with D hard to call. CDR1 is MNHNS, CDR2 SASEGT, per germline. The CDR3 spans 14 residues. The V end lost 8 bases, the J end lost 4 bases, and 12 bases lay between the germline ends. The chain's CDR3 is CASGPGIYNSPLHF. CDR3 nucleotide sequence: TGTGCCAGCGGACCGGGAATTTATAATTCACCCCTCCACTTT.

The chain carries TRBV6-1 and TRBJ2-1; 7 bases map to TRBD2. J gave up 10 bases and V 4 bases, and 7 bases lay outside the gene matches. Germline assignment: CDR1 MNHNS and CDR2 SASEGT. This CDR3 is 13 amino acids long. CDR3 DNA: TGTGCCAGCAGTGTTACGGGGCGGGAGGAGCAGTTCTTC. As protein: CASSVTGREEQFF.

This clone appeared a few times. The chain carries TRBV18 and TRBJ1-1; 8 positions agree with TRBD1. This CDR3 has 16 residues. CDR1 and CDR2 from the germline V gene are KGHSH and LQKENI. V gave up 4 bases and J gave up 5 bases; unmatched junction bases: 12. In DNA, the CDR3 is TGTGCCAGCTCACTCCCTCTAGGACAGGGAGGAACTGAAGCTTTCTTT. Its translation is CASSLPLGQGGTEAFF.

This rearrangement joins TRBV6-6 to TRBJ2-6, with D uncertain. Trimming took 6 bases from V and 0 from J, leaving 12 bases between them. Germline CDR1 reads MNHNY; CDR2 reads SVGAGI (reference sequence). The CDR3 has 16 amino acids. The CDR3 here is CASRSPAASGANVLTF. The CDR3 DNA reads TGTGCCAGCAGATCCCCGGCGGCCTCTGGGGCCAACGTCCTGACTTTC.

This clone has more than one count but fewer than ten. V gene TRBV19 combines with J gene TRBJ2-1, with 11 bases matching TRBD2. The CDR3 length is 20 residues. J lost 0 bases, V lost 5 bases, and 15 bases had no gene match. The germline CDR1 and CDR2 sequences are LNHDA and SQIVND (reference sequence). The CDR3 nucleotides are TGTGCCAGTAGTCACCTCCCGGGACTAGCGGAGACGCGCTCCTACAATGAGCAGTTCTTC. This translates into CASSHLPGLAETRSYNEQFF.

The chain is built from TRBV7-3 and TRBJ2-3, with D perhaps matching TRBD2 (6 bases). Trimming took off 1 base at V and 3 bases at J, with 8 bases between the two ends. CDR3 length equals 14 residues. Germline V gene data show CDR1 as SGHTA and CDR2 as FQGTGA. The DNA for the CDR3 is TGTGCCAGCAGCTTAAGGGGGGAGACAGATACGCAGTATTTT. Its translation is CASSLRGETDTQYF.

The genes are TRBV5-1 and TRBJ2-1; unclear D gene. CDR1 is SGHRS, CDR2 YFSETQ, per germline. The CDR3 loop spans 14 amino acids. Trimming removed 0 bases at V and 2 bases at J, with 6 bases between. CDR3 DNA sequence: TGCGCCAGCAGCTTGGACAGACCCTACAATGAGCAGTTCTTC. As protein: CASSLDRPYNEQFF.

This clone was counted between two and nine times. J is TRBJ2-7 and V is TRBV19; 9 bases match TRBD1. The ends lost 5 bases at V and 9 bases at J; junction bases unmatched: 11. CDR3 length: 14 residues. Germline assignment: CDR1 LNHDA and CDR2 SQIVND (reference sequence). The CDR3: CASSAGQGSVGQYF. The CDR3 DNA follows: TGTGCCAGTAGTGCTGGACAGGGGTCGGTGGGGCAGTACTTC.

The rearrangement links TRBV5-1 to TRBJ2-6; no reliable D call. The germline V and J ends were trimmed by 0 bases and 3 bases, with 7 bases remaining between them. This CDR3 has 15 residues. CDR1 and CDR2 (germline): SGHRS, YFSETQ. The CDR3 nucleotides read TGCGCCAGCAGCTTGGAGGCGGTTGGGGCCAACGTCCTGACTTTC. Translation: CASSLEAVGANVLTF.

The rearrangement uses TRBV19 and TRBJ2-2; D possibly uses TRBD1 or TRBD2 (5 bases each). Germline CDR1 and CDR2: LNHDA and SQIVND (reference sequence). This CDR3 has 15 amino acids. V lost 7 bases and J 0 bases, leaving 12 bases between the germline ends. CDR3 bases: TGTGCCAGTACTACCAGGGACGCGAACACCGGGGAGCTGTTTTTT. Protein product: CASTTRDANTGELFF.

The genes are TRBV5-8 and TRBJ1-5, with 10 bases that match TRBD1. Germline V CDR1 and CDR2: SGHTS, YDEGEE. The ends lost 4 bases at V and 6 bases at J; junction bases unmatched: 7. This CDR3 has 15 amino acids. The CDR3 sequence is CASSRQGASVQPQHF. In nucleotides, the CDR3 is TGTGCCAGCAGCCGACAGGGGGCGAGTGTTCAGCCCCAGCATTTT.

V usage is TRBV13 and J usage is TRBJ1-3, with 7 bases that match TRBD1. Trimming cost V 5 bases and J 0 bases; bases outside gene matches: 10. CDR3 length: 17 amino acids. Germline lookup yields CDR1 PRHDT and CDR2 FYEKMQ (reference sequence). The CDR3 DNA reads TGTGCCAGCAGCCTTAGAGGGGGCCGAAGCTCTGGAAACACCATATATTTT. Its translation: CASSLRGGRSSGNTIYF.